Listed below are T cell receptor beta chains from one sample, sequenced in a study of T-cell memory formation after mild COVID-19. TCRdb used MiXCR to reprocess the 5' RACE reads, holding one entry per CDR3 protein. Here the sample spans roughly 110,000 distinct CDR3 sequences, about 18% being singletons. Sequences were obtained from PBMCs or a T cell subset sorted from them (not recorded which). These receptors were obtained from an adult woman who had mild COVID-19 (a few samples of this study predate the infection). Cell type and time point are not known. Both conserved end residues are part of each CDR3. A D gene is named only where the DNA matches it firmly. Expanded clones are given a class, and other clones once, few, many or no size at all.

J gene: TRBJ2-2; D gene: NA; V gene: TRBV5-1; clone size: NA; CDR3 length: 15; CDR3 DNA: TGCGCCAGCAGCGAAACAGGTTCTTACACCGGGGAGCTGTTTTTT; CDR3 protein: CASSETGSYTGELFF
J gene: TRBJ1-1; D gene: NA; V gene: TRBV7-9; clone size: NA; CDR3 length: 13; CDR3 DNA: TGTGCCAGCAGCTTTGGGAGTAACACTGAAGCTTTCTTT; CDR3 protein: CASSFGSNTEAFF
J gene: TRBJ2-7; D gene: NA; V gene: TRBV12-3/TRBV12-4; clone size: few; CDR3 length: 12; CDR3 DNA: TGTGCCAGCAGGGGGGATCCTTACGAGCAGTACTTC; CDR3 protein: CASRGDPYEQYF
J gene: TRBJ2-7; D gene: NA; V gene: TRBV20-1; clone size: few; CDR3 length: 13; CDR3 DNA: TGCAGTGCTAGACGGCAGGGAAGCTACGAGCAGTACTTC; CDR3 protein: CSARRQGSYEQYF
J gene: TRBJ2-6; D gene: TRBD2; V gene: TRBV20-1; clone size: few; CDR3 length: 16; CDR3 DNA: TGCAGTGTCGTAAGCGGGGAAATCTCTGGGGCCAACGTCCTGACTTTC; CDR3 protein: CSVVSGEISGANVLTF
J gene: TRBJ1-1; D gene: NA; V gene: TRBV20-1; clone size: NA; CDR3 length: 12; CDR3 DNA: TGCAGTGCCAAGCTTATGGACACTGAAGCTTTCTTT; CDR3 protein: CSAKLMDTEAFF
J gene: TRBJ2-1; D gene: NA; V gene: TRBV29-1; clone size: NA; CDR3 length: 12; CDR3 DNA: TGCAGCGTTTGGGGGGGGCTTGGTGAGCAGTTCTTC; CDR3 protein: CSVWGGLGEQFF
J gene: TRBJ1-1; D gene: NA; V gene: TRBV12-3/TRBV12-4; clone size: few; CDR3 length: 15; CDR3 DNA: TGTGCCAGCAGCTCTAATGAGGGCATGAACACTGAAGCTTTCTTT; CDR3 protein: CASSSNEGMNTEAFF
J gene: TRBJ2-2; D gene: NA; V gene: TRBV18; clone size: few; CDR3 length: 16; CDR3 DNA: TGTGCCAGCTCACCTTACAGGGGAGGAAACACCGGGGAGCTGTTTTTT; CDR3 protein: CASSPYRGGNTGELFF
J gene: TRBJ2-7; D gene: NA; V gene: TRBV20-1; clone size: few; CDR3 length: 15; CDR3 DNA: TGCAGTGCTAGAGATCCGACCGGGACGGATTACGAGCAGTACTTC; CDR3 protein: CSARDPTGTDYEQYF
J gene: TRBJ2-7; D gene: TRBD2; V gene: TRBV9; clone size: NA; CDR3 length: 17; CDR3 DNA: TGTGCCAGCAGCCCGGGACTAGCGGATTTTCTTTCCTACGAGCAGTACTTC; CDR3 protein: CASSPGLADFLSYEQYF
J gene: TRBJ2-2; D gene: TRBD1; V gene: TRBV11-2; clone size: NA; CDR3 length: 16; CDR3 DNA: TGTGCCAGCAGCCCCCGGGACAGGGGAAACACCGGGGAGCTGTTTTTT; CDR3 protein: CASSPRDRGNTGELFF
J gene: TRBJ2-5; D gene: TRBD2; V gene: TRBV7-9; clone size: NA; CDR3 length: 14; CDR3 DNA: TGTGCCAGCAGATCAGGACGGGGGGGAGAGACCCAGTACTTC; CDR3 protein: CASRSGRGGETQYF
J gene: TRBJ2-3; D gene: TRBD2; V gene: TRBV27; clone size: NA; CDR3 length: 14; CDR3 DNA: TGTGCCAGCAGTTGGGAGGGAGACACAGATACGCAGTATTTT; CDR3 protein: CASSWEGDTDTQYF
J gene: TRBJ1-1; D gene: TRBD1; V gene: TRBV4-3; clone size: few; CDR3 length: 15; CDR3 DNA: TGCGCCAGCAGCCAAGGGACAGGGGGGAGTACTGAAGCTTTCTTT; CDR3 protein: CASSQGTGGSTEAFF
J gene: TRBJ1-1; D gene: NA; V gene: TRBV15; clone size: NA; CDR3 length: 16; CDR3 DNA: TGTGCCACCAGCAGAGATGATCCTGTTCCGAACACTGAAGCTTTCTTT; CDR3 protein: CATSRDDPVPNTEAFF
J gene: TRBJ2-1; D gene: NA; V gene: TRBV6-4; clone size: many; CDR3 length: 16; CDR3 DNA: TGTGCCAGCAGTGACTCAGACGGTAGCTCCTACAATGAGCAGTTCTTC; CDR3 protein: CASSDSDGSSYNEQFF
J gene: TRBJ1-2; D gene: NA; V gene: TRBV6-5; clone size: NA; CDR3 length: 14; CDR3 DNA: TGTGCCAGCAGTCTCCTTCAGGATAACTATGGCTACACCTTC; CDR3 protein: CASSLLQDNYGYTF
J gene: TRBJ2-7; D gene: TRBD2; V gene: TRBV29-1; clone size: NA; CDR3 length: 14; CDR3 DNA: TGCAGCGTTGACTTAGCGGGAGGATCCTACGAGCAGTACTTC; CDR3 protein: CSVDLAGGSYEQYF
J gene: TRBJ1-1; D gene: NA; V gene: TRBV5-1; clone size: NA; CDR3 length: 15; CDR3 DNA: TGCGCCAGCAGCTTGGGGGCAGGATCGAACACTGAAGCTTTCTTT; CDR3 protein: CASSLGAGSNTEAFF
J gene: TRBJ1-6; D gene: TRBD1; V gene: TRBV25-1; clone size: NA; CDR3 length: 15; CDR3 DNA: TGTGCCAGCAGTGTGGGGACAGGGTTTAATTCACCCCTCCACTTT; CDR3 protein: CASSVGTGFNSPLHF
J gene: TRBJ1-5; D gene: NA; V gene: TRBV6-2/TRBV6-3; clone size: NA; CDR3 length: 14; CDR3 DNA: TGTGCCAGCAGTTACCTGGGGGTAAATCAGCCCCAGCATTTT; CDR3 protein: CASSYLGVNQPQHF
J gene: TRBJ2-5; D gene: TRBD2; V gene: TRBV13; clone size: NA; CDR3 length: 16; CDR3 DNA: TGTGCCAGCAGCCCGGTAGCGGGGGGGCAAGAAGAGACCCAGTACTTC; CDR3 protein: CASSPVAGGQEETQYF
J gene: TRBJ1-4; D gene: NA; V gene: TRBV5-6; clone size: NA; CDR3 length: 15; CDR3 DNA: TGTGCCAGCAGCTTGAGAAGGCCGAGGTATGAAAAACTGTTTTTT; CDR3 protein: CASSLRRPRYEKLFF
J gene: TRBJ2-7; D gene: TRBD2; V gene: TRBV30; clone size: few; CDR3 length: 14; CDR3 DNA: TGTGCCTGGAGTGTATCAGCGGGAGTAAACGAGCAGTACTTC; CDR3 protein: CAWSVSAGVNEQYF
J gene: TRBJ2-7; D gene: NA; V gene: TRBV27; clone size: NA; CDR3 length: 14; CDR3 DNA: TGTGCCAGCAGTTTATCGGTCCCATTCTACGAGCAGTACTTC; CDR3 protein: CASSLSVPFYEQYF
J gene: TRBJ2-2; D gene: TRBD1; V gene: TRBV29-1; clone size: few; CDR3 length: 14; CDR3 DNA: TGCAGCGTTGCCTTGGACAGGTCCGTCGGGGAGCTGTTTTTT; CDR3 protein: CSVALDRSVGELFF
J gene: TRBJ2-1; D gene: TRBD2; V gene: TRBV5-1; clone size: many; CDR3 length: 14; CDR3 DNA: TGCGCCAGCAGCCCCGATAGCGGGTACAATGAGCAGTTCTTC; CDR3 protein: CASSPDSGYNEQFF
J gene: TRBJ2-7; D gene: NA; V gene: TRBV24-1; clone size: many; CDR3 length: 13; CDR3 DNA: TGTGCCACCAAGGCGGCAGGTTCCTACGAGCAGTACTTC; CDR3 protein: CATKAAGSYEQYF
J gene: TRBJ1-1; D gene: NA; V gene: TRBV11-2; clone size: few; CDR3 length: 16; CDR3 DNA: TGTGCCAGCACCCGAGGGGGAACAGGGAGGGACACTGAAGCTTTCTTT; CDR3 protein: CASTRGGTGRDTEAFF
J gene: TRBJ2-5; D gene: TRBD2; V gene: TRBV28; clone size: few; CDR3 length: 17; CDR3 DNA: TGTGCCAGCAGTATACTGTCTCCTAGCGGGAGTCGGGAGACCCAGTACTTC; CDR3 protein: CASSILSPSGSRETQYF
J gene: TRBJ2-6; D gene: NA; V gene: TRBV9; clone size: few; CDR3 length: 16; CDR3 DNA: TGTGCCAGCAGCGTAGGACCGCCCTCCGGGGCCAACGTCCTGACTTTC; CDR3 protein: CASSVGPPSGANVLTF
J gene: TRBJ1-2; D gene: NA; V gene: TRBV4-2; clone size: NA; CDR3 length: 13; CDR3 DNA: TGTGCCAGCAGCCACTCCAGGGAGGTTGGCTACACCTTC; CDR3 protein: CASSHSREVGYTF
J gene: TRBJ2-5; D gene: NA; V gene: TRBV6-5; clone size: NA; CDR3 length: 17; CDR3 DNA: TGTGCCAGCAGTTACTTTAGGAATATCGGTGCGGGAGAGACCCAGTACTTC; CDR3 protein: CASSYFRNIGAGETQYF
J gene: TRBJ1-1; D gene: NA; V gene: TRBV6-5; clone size: few; CDR3 length: 15; CDR3 DNA: TGTGCCAGCAGTTACAGTGCAGGGCCGCACACTGAAGCTTTCTTT; CDR3 protein: CASSYSAGPHTEAFF
J gene: TRBJ2-1; D gene: TRBD1; V gene: TRBV20-1; clone size: many; CDR3 length: 13; CDR3 DNA: TGCAGTGCTAGTGACGGACAGGGTATCCGCGAGTTCTTC; CDR3 protein: CSASDGQGIREFF
J gene: TRBJ1-1; D gene: TRBD1; V gene: TRBV7-9; clone size: NA; CDR3 length: 14; CDR3 DNA: TGTGCCAGCAGCTTAGAGGGACAGGGAACTGAAGCTTTCTTT; CDR3 protein: CASSLEGQGTEAFF
J gene: TRBJ2-3; D gene: TRBD2; V gene: TRBV9; clone size: few; CDR3 length: 16; CDR3 DNA: TGTGCCAGCAGCGCCTATTTAGCGGGAGCGTTGGATACGCAGTATTTT; CDR3 protein: CASSAYLAGALDTQYF
J gene: TRBJ2-6; D gene: NA; V gene: TRBV6-5; clone size: NA; CDR3 length: 13; CDR3 DNA: TGTGCCAGCAGTGAGGGGGGCCTCAACGTCCTGACTTTC; CDR3 protein: CASSEGGLNVLTF
J gene: TRBJ1-6; D gene: NA; V gene: TRBV6-5; clone size: NA; CDR3 length: 16; CDR3 DNA: TGTGCCAGCAGTTACTATGGGGACCCCTCCGATTCACCCCTCCACTTT; CDR3 protein: CASSYYGDPSDSPLHF
J gene: TRBJ1-1; D gene: NA; V gene: TRBV6-5; clone size: NA; CDR3 length: 13; CDR3 DNA: TGTGCCAGCAGTTACAGGGCCGGCTCTGAAGCTTTCTTT; CDR3 protein: CASSYRAGSEAFF
J gene: TRBJ2-5; D gene: NA; V gene: TRBV6-5; clone size: few; CDR3 length: 14; CDR3 DNA: TGTGCCAGCACCGGTTGGGCGGACCAAGAGACCCAGTACTTC; CDR3 protein: CASTGWADQETQYF
J gene: TRBJ2-1; D gene: NA; V gene: TRBV5-6; clone size: few; CDR3 length: 12; CDR3 DNA: TGTGCCAGCAGTAACCCCTACAATGAGCAGTTCTTC; CDR3 protein: CASSNPYNEQFF
J gene: TRBJ1-1; D gene: NA; V gene: TRBV27; clone size: few; CDR3 length: 13; CDR3 DNA: TGTGCCAGCAGTTTTGATTGGAACACTGAAGCTTTCTTT; CDR3 protein: CASSFDWNTEAFF
J gene: TRBJ2-2; D gene: NA; V gene: TRBV12-5; clone size: NA; CDR3 length: 17; CDR3 DNA: TGTGCTAGTGGTTTCGCAGCTGGGGGTAGCGATGCCGGGGAGCTGTTTTTT; CDR3 protein: CASGFAAGGSDAGELFF
J gene: TRBJ1-5; D gene: NA; V gene: TRBV7-9; clone size: NA; CDR3 length: 14; CDR3 DNA: TGTGCCAGCAGCTTGACAGATAGCAATCAGCCCCAGCATTTT; CDR3 protein: CASSLTDSNQPQHF
J gene: TRBJ1-1; D gene: NA; V gene: TRBV4-2; clone size: NA; CDR3 length: 14; CDR3 DNA: TGTGCCAGCAGCCACCTACAGCAGAACACTGAAGCTTTCTTT; CDR3 protein: CASSHLQQNTEAFF
J gene: TRBJ2-5; D gene: NA; V gene: TRBV7-8; clone size: NA; CDR3 length: 16; CDR3 DNA: TGTGCCAGCAGCTTACCTCGATTTCTGAGGGGAGAGACCCAGTACTTC; CDR3 protein: CASSLPRFLRGETQYF
J gene: TRBJ2-2; D gene: TRBD2; V gene: TRBV7-9; clone size: NA; CDR3 length: 18; CDR3 DNA: TGTGCCAGCAGCTTGACTAGCGGGAGGCACCTGGGCACCGGGGAGCTGTTTTTT; CDR3 protein: CASSLTSGRHLGTGELFF
J gene: TRBJ1-1; D gene: TRBD1; V gene: TRBV6-5; clone size: few; CDR3 length: 16; CDR3 DNA: TGTGCCAGCAGTTACAGTTTGACAGGGATGAACACTGAAGCTTTCTTT; CDR3 protein: CASSYSLTGMNTEAFF
J gene: TRBJ1-2; D gene: NA; V gene: TRBV19; clone size: few; CDR3 length: 15; CDR3 DNA: TGTGCCAGTAGTATAGTTGGGGAGTTAGGCTATGGCTACACCTTC; CDR3 protein: CASSIVGELGYGYTF
J gene: TRBJ1-1; D gene: NA; V gene: TRBV6-5; clone size: many; CDR3 length: 14; CDR3 DNA: TGTGCCAGCAGTTACTCGTTCCCAGACGCTGAAGCTTTCTTT; CDR3 protein: CASSYSFPDAEAFF
J gene: TRBJ2-3; D gene: TRBD1; V gene: TRBV12-3/TRBV12-4; clone size: NA; CDR3 length: 16; CDR3 DNA: TGTGCCAGCACCCAAAACAGGGGGCCCGACACAGATACGCAGTATTTT; CDR3 protein: CASTQNRGPDTDTQYF
J gene: TRBJ2-1; D gene: TRBD1; V gene: TRBV9; clone size: NA; CDR3 length: 15; CDR3 DNA: TGTGCCAGCAGCGAGACCGGGACAGGGACCAATGAGCAGTTCTTC; CDR3 protein: CASSETGTGTNEQFF